One and the same sample provided the 18 T cell receptor beta chains below, sequenced in a study of human T cells and chemical hapten exposure (dated by TCRdb to the early 2020s). Receptor libraries were prepared by RACE. Sequenced using a NextSeq 500. Starting from the raw public reads, TCRdb applied fastp trimming at Q25, assembled clones with MiXCR and retained in-frame beta chains. Identical CDR3 protein sequences are pooled into one entry, listed with their most common genes and DNA. The table for this sample lists about 92,000 distinct CDR3 sequences; 8% to 10% of them were counted only once. Around 4% of the sample belongs to the ten largest clones. The label giving this sample's time point can be read as: pre-sensitization, week 0. This sample's treatment or condition label indicates: therapeutic diphenylcyclopropenone sensitization with weekly scalp DPC. The sample here was whole blood, taken in connection with sensitization to the hapten diphenylcyclopropenone (DPC). The receptors were sampled from a woman aged 35 to 49 with alopecia areata. Some clones in this sample may be carry-over from other donors' samples.

This clonotype was found many times. The rearrangement joins TRBV6-6 to TRBJ2-7; no clear D. V was cut by 5 bases and J by 2 bases, with 10 bases left in between. Germline assignment: CDR1 MNHNY and CDR2 SVGAGI (reference sequence). The length of the CDR3 is 13 residues. The CDR3 DNA reads as TGTGCCAGCAGTCCGAGACGGACCTACGAGCAGTACTTC. It codes for CASSPRRTYEQYF.

In this sample, this clonotype turned up a few times. Here the CDR3 reads CASSTSAYDRNQPQHF. The CDR3 nucleotides are TGTGCCAGCAGTACCTCCGCTTACGACCGCAATCAGCCCCAGCATTTT. This chain links TRBV6-2 or TRBV6-3 with TRBJ1-5; D is unresolved. CDR1 is MNHEY and CDR2 is SVGEGT in the germline V gene. The CDR3 runs to 16 residues. V gave up 5 bases and J gave up 2 bases, with 16 bases separating them.

In this sample, this clonotype turned up a few times. The CDR3 DNA is TGCAGCGTCCAATCCTCGGGGGCTAATGAAAAACTGTTTTTT. This gives the protein CSVQSSGANEKLFF. The rearrangement joins TRBV29-1 to TRBJ1-4; tentatively, D is TRBD1 (5 bases). V lost 6 bases and J 3 bases, leaving 14 bases between the germline ends. CDR1 and CDR2 from the germline V gene are SQVTM and ANQGSEA. This CDR3 has 14 amino acids.

This clonotype was seen a few times. V and J are TRBV6-2 or TRBV6-3 and TRBJ2-1, with 8 bases aligning to TRBD2. Germline V lookup: CDR1 MNHEY, CDR2 SVGEGT. This CDR3 has 15 residues. V shed 7 bases and J 8 bases; nucleotides not matched to a gene: 13. In nucleotides, the CDR3 is TGTGCCAGCACCCCGGGGGGGGTGGGCCGCGATGAGCAGTTCTTC. Amino acid sequence: CASTPGGVGRDEQFF.

Only a few counts were recorded for this clonotype. The chain couples TRBV2 to TRBJ1-1; D remains ambiguous. V was cut by 6 bases and J by 2 bases, with 10 bases left in between. The CDR3 loop spans 13 amino acids. Germline CDR1 reads SNHLY; CDR2 reads FYNNEI. Here the CDR3 reads CASSGQSNTEAFF. The CDR3 region has the DNA TGTGCCAGCAGCGGGCAGTCCAACACTGAAGCTTTCTTT.

This clonotype came up a few times. CDR3 bases: TGCAGTGGGGAGGGATCGAACACTGAAGCTTTCTTT. This translates into CSGEGSNTEAFF. This chain links TRBV20-1 with TRBJ1-1; D unresolved. This CDR3 contains 12 residues. The germline gives CDR1 DFQATT, CDR2 SNEGSKA (reference sequence). Trimming left V 7 bases short and J 1 base short, with 10 bases between.

V usage is TRBV11-2 and J usage is TRBJ2-2; tentatively, D is TRBD1 (5 bases). Per germline, CDR1 SGHAT and CDR2 FQNNGV. The CDR3 has 12 amino acids. Trimming removed 10 bases at V and 3 bases at J, with 9 bases between. The CDR3 protein is CANSRDTGELFF. In DNA, the CDR3 is TGTGCCAACTCCAGGGACACCGGGGAGCTGTTTTTT. The full variable domain, completed using reference TRBV11-2 and TRBJ2-2, is EAGVAQSPRYKIIEKRQSVAFWCNPISGHATLYWYQQILGQGPKLLIQFQNNGVVDDSQLPKDRFSAERLKGVDSTLKIQPAKLEDSAVYLCANSRDTGELFFGEGSRLTVL.

This clonotype has a count of ten or more. The chain carries TRBV6-6 and TRBJ1-6; D uncertain. Germline CDR1 reads MNHNY; CDR2 reads SVGAGI (reference sequence). The V and J ends lost 0 bases and 10 bases respectively, with 10 bases between them. The CDR3 covers 14 residues. The CDR3 loop is CASSYSIPMSPLHF. DNA of the CDR3: TGTGCCAGCAGTTACTCGATTCCTATGTCACCCCTCCACTTT.

This clonotype occurred many times. The gene calls are TRBV19 and TRBJ2-1; 11 bases align to TRBD1. J was trimmed by 8 bases and V by 4 bases; bases with no gene match: 13. The CDR3 runs to 17 residues. Germline-derived CDR1 and CDR2 are LNHDA and SQIVND (reference sequence). The CDR3 reads CASSTTPGQGGNHEQFF. CDR3 nucleotides: TGTGCCAGTAGTACGACGCCGGGACAGGGGGGGAACCATGAGCAGTTCTTC.

This clonotype was seen repeatedly, ten times or more. The rearrangement joins TRBV7-2 to TRBJ1-5, with a tentative D call TRBD1 (5 bases). Per the germline V gene, CDR1 is SGHTA and CDR2 is FQGNSA. Trimming cost V 0 bases and J 0 bases, with 15 bases left between them. This CDR3 has 18 residues. The CDR3 loop reads CASSLAGGEAYSNQPQHF. The CDR3 bases are TGTGCCAGCAGCTTAGCGGGGGGAGAGGCGTATAGCAATCAGCCCCAGCATTTT.

This rearrangement joins TRBV6-1 to TRBJ1-6, with a tentative D call TRBD1 (5 bases). Trimming removed 9 bases at V and 12 bases at J, with 21 bases between. This CDR3 has 14 residues. The germline V gene encodes CDR1 MNHNS and CDR2 SASEGT. The CDR3 loop is CASFRDDGKGPLHF. The CDR3 nucleotides read TGTGCCAGTTTCCGGGACGACGGTAAAGGACCCCTCCACTTT.

This clonotype turned up a few times. The chain combines TRBV29-1 with TRBJ2-1; a weak D match, TRBD2 (6 bases). With 4 bases removed from V and 0 bases from J, the gap between germline ends came to 10 bases. The CDR3 spans 14 residues. Germline V gene lookup returns CDR1 SQVTM and CDR2 ANQGSEA. This CDR3 reads CSVARRGSYNEQFF. CDR3 DNA sequence: TGCAGCGTTGCCCGGCGGGGCTCCTACAATGAGCAGTTCTTC.

The chain couples TRBV13 to TRBJ2-2; TRBD2 matches at 10 bases. The germline V gene encodes CDR1 PRHDT and CDR2 FYEKMQ (reference sequence). This CDR3 spans 16 amino acids. V lost 4 bases to trimming and J lost 5 bases; unmatched junction nucleotides: 7. The CDR3 sequence is CASSSSGGAETGELFF. CDR3 in DNA: TGTGCCAGCAGCTCGAGCGGGGGGGCCGAGACCGGGGAGCTGTTTTTT.

There are many counts of this clonotype. The rearrangement links TRBV12-3 or TRBV12-4 to TRBJ1-2; D possibly corresponds to TRBD1 (6 bases). V was shortened by 3 bases and J by 4 bases, with 15 bases between the two germline ends. The CDR3 consists of 15 residues. The CDR3 sequence: CASSLGTGSFYGYTF. For the CDR3, the DNA is TGTGCCAGCAGTTTGGGAACAGGGAGTTTCTATGGCTACACCTTC.

A few counts support this clonotype. The chain joins TRBV20-1 to TRBJ1-4, with a possible D match to TRBD1 (6 bases). Trimming took 6 bases from V and 4 from J, leaving 15 bases between them. The CDR3 runs 14 residues. From germline, CDR1 is DFQATT and CDR2 SNEGSKA (reference sequence). CDR3 sequence reads: CSAPSGVLNEKLFF. The CDR3 nucleotides are TGCAGTGCCCCGTCAGGGGTCCTTAATGAAAAACTGTTTTTT.

Ten or more counts support this clonotype. The V and J genes are TRBV4-2 and TRBJ1-1; D is unresolved. V was cut by 0 bases and J by 1 base, with 9 bases left in between. The CDR3 spans 15 residues. Germline values: CDR1 LGHNA, CDR2 YNFKEQ. CDR3 residues: CASSQDHAGNTEAFF. The CDR3 DNA follows: TGTGCCAGCAGCCAAGATCATGCGGGGAACACTGAAGCTTTCTTT.

This clonotype has a count of ten or more. J is TRBJ2-5 and V is TRBV4-2; D is undetermined. The CDR3 length is 12 residues. Germline V gene lookup returns CDR1 LGHNA and CDR2 YNFKEQ. V was pared by 0 bases and J by 5 bases, with 4 bases between. CDR3 bases: TGTGCCAGCAGCCAAGACTTGGAGACCCAGTACTTC. Its translation is CASSQDLETQYF.

This sequence joins TRBV24-1 and TRBJ2-7; D may be TRBD1 or TRBD2 (5 bases each). Trimming took off 5 bases at V and 2 bases at J, with 9 bases between the two ends. The germline V gene encodes CDR1 KGHDR and CDR2 SFDVKD. CDR3 length: 13 residues. CDR3 nucleotide sequence: TGTGCCACCAGTGCCGGGGACCCCTACGAGCAGTACTTC. Translated: CATSAGDPYEQYF.